A selection of T cell receptor beta chains follows, all from one sample in a study of response to subunit inactivated influenza vaccine. TCRdb processed the RT-PCR reads anew with MiXCR; each CDR3 protein has one entry. The sample holds more than 550,000 distinct CDR3 sequences, about 11% seen once. The data were also submitted as part of a second study, on T cells expressing NK-cell markers.

The sequencing used PBMCs from blood, collected on the day of vaccination. The receptor set was obtained from a man between 45 and 60 years old who received an inactivated influenza vaccine. The CDR3 runs from the conserved cysteine through the conserved F or W. Fields, in order: V gene, clone size, D gene, J gene, CDR3 DNA, CDR3 protein. A D gene is named only where the DNA matches it firmly. For some rows the clone size is stated as once, few or many, or as a class when expanded; others skip it.

V gene: TRBV4-1
clone size: .
D gene: .
J gene: TRBJ2-3
CDR3 DNA: TGCGCCAGCAGCCAACCGGCGGATACGCAGTATTTT
CDR3 protein: CASSQPADTQYF

V gene: TRBV7-3
clone size: few
D gene: .
J gene: TRBJ2-2
CDR3 DNA: TGTGCCAGCAGCTTCTTGGCAGCTGACACCGGGGAGCTGTTTTTT
CDR3 protein: CASSFLAADTGELFF

V gene: TRBV6-5
clone size: few
D gene: .
J gene: TRBJ1-2
CDR3 DNA: TGTGCCAGCCTGGGGGGTGACTATGGCTACACCTTC
CDR3 protein: CASLGGDYGYTF

V gene: TRBV7-8
clone size: .
D gene: TRBD1
J gene: TRBJ2-2
CDR3 DNA: TGTGCCAGCAGCCTGACAGGGGGCATCACCGGGGAGCTGTTTTTT
CDR3 protein: CASSLTGGITGELFF

V gene: TRBV27
clone size: .
D gene: TRBD2
J gene: TRBJ2-3
CDR3 DNA: TGTGCCAGGACCCCGGCTAGCGGGGAAAGCACAGATACGCAGTATTTT
CDR3 protein: CARTPASGESTDTQYF

V gene: TRBV10-3
clone size: .
D gene: TRBD1
J gene: TRBJ1-5
CDR3 DNA: TGTGCCATCAGTGAGTCGGGACAGGCCAATCAGCCCCAGCATTTT
CDR3 protein: CAISESGQANQPQHF

V gene: TRBV30
clone size: few
D gene: .
J gene: TRBJ1-3
CDR3 DNA: TGTGCCTGGAGTAGGGGGAGAAACACCATATATTTT
CDR3 protein: CAWSRGRNTIYF

V gene: TRBV20-1
clone size: few
D gene: TRBD1
J gene: TRBJ2-7
CDR3 DNA: TGCAGTGCTTCGGGACAGGCGGACAGGAGGCAGTACTTC
CDR3 protein: CSASGQADRRQYF

V gene: TRBV24-1
clone size: .
D gene: TRBD1
J gene: TRBJ2-1
CDR3 DNA: TGTGCCACCAGTGATAATGGACAGGGGCTTTGGGGTGATGAGCAGTTCTTC
CDR3 protein: CATSDNGQGLWGDEQFF

V gene: TRBV7-9
clone size: .
D gene: TRBD2
J gene: TRBJ2-3
CDR3 DNA: TGTGCCAGCAGCAAATCAGGACTAGTTTTGGGCACAGATACGCAGTATTTT
CDR3 protein: CASSKSGLVLGTDTQYF

V gene: TRBV10-3
clone size: few
D gene: .
J gene: TRBJ1-2
CDR3 DNA: TGTGCCATCAGGACGGACTATGGCTACACCTTC
CDR3 protein: CAIRTDYGYTF

V gene: TRBV19
clone size: .
D gene: TRBD2
J gene: TRBJ2-5
CDR3 DNA: TGTGCCAGTAGGAACCCCGGGACTACGGGAGAGACCCAGTACTTC
CDR3 protein: CASRNPGTTGETQYF

V gene: TRBV25-1
clone size: .
D gene: TRBD2
J gene: TRBJ2-1
CDR3 DNA: TGTGCCAGCCTAGCGGGAGGATCCCATGAGCAGTTCTTC
CDR3 protein: CASLAGGSHEQFF

V gene: TRBV6-1
clone size: few
D gene: TRBD1
J gene: TRBJ1-1
CDR3 DNA: TGTGCCAGCAGACCTCTATGGGACAGTCTGAACACTGAAGCTTTCTTT
CDR3 protein: CASRPLWDSLNTEAFF

V gene: TRBV28
clone size: many
D gene: .
J gene: TRBJ2-3
CDR3 DNA: TGTGCCAGCAGTTTATCCAGGGCGGCAGATACGCAGTATTTT
CDR3 protein: CASSLSRAADTQYF

V gene: TRBV20-1
clone size: .
D gene: .
J gene: TRBJ2-7
CDR3 DNA: TGCAGTGCTAGAGGGTACAGGGAAACCTACGAGCAGTACTTC
CDR3 protein: CSARGYRETYEQYF

V gene: TRBV12-3/TRBV12-4
clone size: .
D gene: TRBD2
J gene: TRBJ2-5
CDR3 DNA: TGTGCCAGCAGTTCAGGACTAGCGCAAGAGACCCAGTACTTC
CDR3 protein: CASSSGLAQETQYF

V gene: TRBV20-1
clone size: .
D gene: .
J gene: TRBJ2-2
CDR3 DNA: TGCAGTGCTAGGGCAGGGACCACCGGGGAGCTGTTTTTT
CDR3 protein: CSARAGTTGELFF

V gene: TRBV28
clone size: few
D gene: .
J gene: TRBJ1-5
CDR3 DNA: TGTGCCAGCAGTACCGGGCCTAACAATCAGCCCCAGCATTTT
CDR3 protein: CASSTGPNNQPQHF

V gene: TRBV18
clone size: .
D gene: .
J gene: TRBJ2-3
CDR3 DNA: TGTGCCAGCTCAGATCCCGGGACGGCTAGCACAGATACGCAGTATTTT
CDR3 protein: CASSDPGTASTDTQYF

V gene: TRBV12-3/TRBV12-4
clone size: many
D gene: TRBD2
J gene: TRBJ2-5
CDR3 DNA: TGTGCCAGCAGTTTCGCGGGGGGCGGGGAGACCCAGTACTTC
CDR3 protein: CASSFAGGGETQYF

V gene: TRBV5-1
clone size: .
D gene: TRBD1
J gene: TRBJ2-4
CDR3 DNA: TGCGCCAGCAGCCTGGGACAGGGGGTAAACATTCAGTACTTC
CDR3 protein: CASSLGQGVNIQYF

V gene: TRBV7-3
clone size: .
D gene: .
J gene: TRBJ1-3
CDR3 DNA: TGTGCCAGCAGCTTGAGAGGGAATCCGGATAGCACCATATATTTT
CDR3 protein: CASSLRGNPDSTIYF

V gene: TRBV4-3
clone size: .
D gene: .
J gene: TRBJ1-2
CDR3 DNA: TGCGCCAGCAGCCAAGGGCTCAGGGAAGCTTATGGCTACACCTTC
CDR3 protein: CASSQGLREAYGYTF

V gene: TRBV20-1
clone size: few
D gene: .
J gene: TRBJ2-5
CDR3 DNA: TGCAGTGCTAGAAGGGACATGTACCAAGAGACCCAGTACTTC
CDR3 protein: CSARRDMYQETQYF

V gene: TRBV5-1
clone size: .
D gene: .
J gene: TRBJ2-3
CDR3 DNA: TGCGCCAGCAGCTTCGGGAGTAGCTCAGATACGCAGTATTTT
CDR3 protein: CASSFGSSSDTQYF

V gene: TRBV20-1
clone size: many
D gene: TRBD1
J gene: TRBJ2-3
CDR3 DNA: TGCAGTGCCGACGACAGGGTTAGGAATACGCAGTATTTT
CDR3 protein: CSADDRVRNTQYF

V gene: TRBV4-1
clone size: .
D gene: .
J gene: TRBJ2-3
CDR3 DNA: TGCGCCAGCAGCCAAGATACTGCCCGTCCTGTCCCAGATACGCAGTATTTT
CDR3 protein: CASSQDTARPVPDTQYF

V gene: TRBV21-1
clone size: .
D gene: .
J gene: TRBJ2-7
CDR3 DNA: TGTGCCAGCAGCAGATTTGCTACAGGTTACTACGAGCAGTACTTC
CDR3 protein: CASSRFATGYYEQYF

V gene: TRBV5-1
clone size: many
D gene: .
J gene: TRBJ1-2
CDR3 DNA: TGCGCCAGCAGCTTGTCTGTGGGCAGCAACTATGGCTACACCTTC
CDR3 protein: CASSLSVGSNYGYTF

V gene: TRBV29-1
clone size: few
D gene: TRBD1
J gene: TRBJ2-7
CDR3 DNA: TGCAGCGTTGAAAGAGGGTCCGGGACAGGGGCCTACGAGCAGTACTTC
CDR3 protein: CSVERGSGTGAYEQYF

V gene: TRBV14
clone size: .
D gene: .
J gene: TRBJ1-2
CDR3 DNA: TGTGCCAGCAGCCTGACAGCTCAAGCTAACTATGGCTACACCTTC
CDR3 protein: CASSLTAQANYGYTF